This record covers a single T cell receptor beta chain. The target antigen is unknown. Donors contributed one heparinised blood draw apiece, averaging approximately 0.12 L. Staining for CD45RO/CCR7/CD25/CD127/CD95/CD27 allowed sorting of CD4+ naive, central memory, regulatory and stem cell-like memory cells. This sample was taken from a study of beta chain features in type 1 diabetes. Study-level points and caveats: Shorter TCRB CDR3s, moderately but significantly so, marked every one of the four CD4+ subsets in Type 1 diabetes patients. Here, the possible influence of HLA type (on TCRB rearrangement) remained unresolved.

As every portion of the isolated RNA was reverse transcribed, the sequencing read expressed TCRB transcripts. Measured with immunoSEQ multiplex PCR; TCRdb has only the in-frame clones, and not every one. The sample holds almost 350,000 clones; 7% to 10% are singletons and the top ten take approximately 1%. Trimming took 3 bases from V and 0 from J; bases not matched to a gene: 4. Germline lookup yields CDR1 LNHDA and CDR2 SQIVND (reference sequence). This CDR3 comprises 16 residues. The source is a man aged 25-40 years with type 1 diabetes. What was sequenced was central memory CD4+ T cells from blood. The genes are TRBV19 and TRBJ1-5; 8 bases match TRBD1. In DNA, the CDR3 is TGTGCCAGTAGTATCTGGGACAGGCCTAGCAATCAGCCCCAGCATTTT. This translates into CASSIWDRPSNQPQHF.